A single sample is the source of the 2 T cell receptor beta chains below, sequenced in a study of blood T cell repertoires in COVID-19. TCRdb's copy holds only in-frame clones and misses some; the assay was immunoSEQ multiplex PCR. The sample includes 70,000 or so clones, 85% to 90% of them seen just once. The specimen sequenced was peripheral blood. Source of these receptors: a man aged 55 to 70 with acute or convalescent COVID-19.

J is TRBJ2-2 and V is TRBV2, with 9 bases identical to TRBD2. The CDR3 spans 16 residues. After removal of 6 bases from V and 2 bases from J, the junction contained 7 bases not matched to a gene. Looked up from germline, CDR1 is SNHLY and CDR2 is FYNNEI. CDR3 nucleotide sequence: TGTGCCAGCAGGGTTAGCGGGGGCTCAAACACCGGGGAGCTGTTTTTT. The encoded protein is CASRVSGGSNTGELFF.

This chain uses TRBV19 with TRBJ1-1; 7 bases agree with TRBD1. The germline CDR1 and CDR2 sequences are LNHDA and SQIVND (reference sequence). Unmatched junction bases numbered 19, after V lost 9 bases and J lost 6 bases. This CDR3 region has 16 residues. The CDR3 reads CASNLGGRGEGAEAFF. The CDR3 coding sequence is TGTGCCAGCAACCTGGGGGGCAGGGGGGAAGGGGCTGAAGCTTTCTTT.